What follows are 6 T cell receptor beta chains derived from one specimen sequenced in a study of human T cells and chemical hapten exposure. Documented time point: pre-sensitization, week 0. Treatment defined: therapeutic diphenylcyclopropenone sensitization with weekly scalp DPC. Using its own MiXCR run on the RACE reads, TCRdb lists one record per CDR3 protein. The profile shows around 300,000 distinct CDR3 sequences, approximately 8% of them singletons. The sequences come from whole blood, collected in connection with sensitization to the hapten diphenylcyclopropenone (DPC). The receptors originated from a young man with alopecia areata. Some clones in this sample may be carry-over from other donors' samples.

The chain links TRBV7-9 to TRBJ1-5; TRBD1 agrees at 10 bases. Losses at the gene ends were 5 bases for V and 0 bases for J; bases not matched to a gene: 7. Germline assignment: CDR1 SEHNR and CDR2 FQNEAQ (reference sequence). This CDR3 contains 17 residues. In DNA, the CDR3 is TGTGCCAGCAGCCCCCCCGGGACAGGGGATAGCAATCAGCCCCAGCATTTT. Protein: CASSPPGTGDSNQPQHF.

J is TRBJ1-4 and V is TRBV7-9; D gene uncertain. Germline lookup yields CDR1 SEHNR and CDR2 FQNEAQ (reference sequence). The V end lost 1 base, the J end lost 4 bases, and 7 bases lay between the germline ends. This CDR3 spans 14 amino acids. This CDR3 reads CASSLGAINEKLFF. The CDR3 coding sequence is TGTGCCAGCAGCTTAGGGGCCATTAATGAAAAACTGTTTTTT.

The chain carries TRBV7-2 and TRBJ1-4; 8 bases align to TRBD1. Unmatched junction bases numbered 5, after V lost 5 bases and J lost 6 bases. In germline, CDR1 is SGHTA, CDR2 FQGNSA. The CDR3 runs to 14 residues. The CDR3 here is CASSPGQVDEKLFF. The DNA of the CDR3 is TGTGCCAGCAGCCCGGGACAGGTCGATGAAAAACTGTTTTTT.

This clonotype turned up a few times. V is TRBV7-9 and J is TRBJ1-1; unclear D gene. The CDR3 totals 17 residues. Germline CDR1 reads SEHNR; CDR2 reads FQNEAQ (reference sequence). V was cut by 4 bases and J by 1 base, with 19 bases left in between. CDR3 bases: TGTGCCAGCAGCTCCCTCCGAGGGCCATCTGCGAACACTGAAGCTTTCTTT. Protein: CASSSLRGPSANTEAFF.

A few counts support this clonotype. This sequence joins TRBV6-2 or TRBV6-3 and TRBJ1-1; no clear D gene. The germline CDR1 and CDR2 sequences are MNHEY and SVGEGT. This CDR3 is built from 12 residues. With 2 bases removed from V and 7 bases from J, the gap between germline ends came to 8 bases. The CDR3 DNA reads as TGTGCCAGCAGTTACGGCGCCAGTGAAGCTTTCTTT. Protein sequence: CASSYGASEAFF.

The chain combines TRBV6-2 or TRBV6-3 with TRBJ2-3, with D possibly being TRBD2 (5 bases). V lost 0 bases to trimming and J lost 4 bases, with 11 bases between them. Germline-derived CDR1 and CDR2 are MNHEY and SVGEGT. The CDR3 has 15 residues. CDR3 sequence reads: CASSYSRVFPDTQYF. The DNA of the CDR3 is TGTGCCAGCAGTTACTCGCGGGTTTTCCCAGATACGCAGTATTTT.